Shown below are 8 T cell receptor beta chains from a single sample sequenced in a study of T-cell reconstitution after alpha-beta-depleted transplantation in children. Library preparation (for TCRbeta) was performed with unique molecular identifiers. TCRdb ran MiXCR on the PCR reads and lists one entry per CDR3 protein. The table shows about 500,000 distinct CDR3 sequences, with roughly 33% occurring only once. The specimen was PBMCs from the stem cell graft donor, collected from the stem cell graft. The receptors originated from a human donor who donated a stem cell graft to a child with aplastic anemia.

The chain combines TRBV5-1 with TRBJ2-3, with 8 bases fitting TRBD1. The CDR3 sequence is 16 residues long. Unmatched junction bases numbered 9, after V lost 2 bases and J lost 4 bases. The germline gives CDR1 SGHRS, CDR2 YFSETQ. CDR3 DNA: TGCGCCAGCAGCTTCGAGACAGGGGTACTCGCAGATACGCAGTATTTT. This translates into CASSFETGVLADTQYF.

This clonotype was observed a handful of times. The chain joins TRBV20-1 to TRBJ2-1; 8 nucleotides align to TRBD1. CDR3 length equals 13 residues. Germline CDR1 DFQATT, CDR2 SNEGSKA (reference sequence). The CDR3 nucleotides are TGCAGCGTTCCGGGACAGGCATACAATGAGCAGTTCTTC. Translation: CSVPGQAYNEQFF.

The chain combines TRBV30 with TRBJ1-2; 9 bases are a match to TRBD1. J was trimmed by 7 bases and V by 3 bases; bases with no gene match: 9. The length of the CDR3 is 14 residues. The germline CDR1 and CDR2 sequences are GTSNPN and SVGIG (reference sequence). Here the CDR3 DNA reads TGTGCCTGGAGCCCGTCGGGACAGGGTCCTGGCTACACCTTC. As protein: CAWSPSGQGPGYTF.

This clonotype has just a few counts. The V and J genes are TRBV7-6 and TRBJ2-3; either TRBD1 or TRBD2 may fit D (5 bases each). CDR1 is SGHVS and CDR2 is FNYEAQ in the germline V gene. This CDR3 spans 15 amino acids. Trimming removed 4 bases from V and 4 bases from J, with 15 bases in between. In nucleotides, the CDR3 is TGTGCCAGCAGCTACCGTTTGGGACCCGCAGATACGCAGTATTTT. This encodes CASSYRLGPADTQYF.

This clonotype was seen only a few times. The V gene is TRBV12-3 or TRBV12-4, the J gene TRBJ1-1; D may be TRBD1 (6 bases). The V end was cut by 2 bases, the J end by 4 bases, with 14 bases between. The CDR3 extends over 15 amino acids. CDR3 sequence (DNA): TGTGCCAGCAGTTTATTTCTACAGGGCCGCACTGAAGCTTTCTTT. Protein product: CASSLFLQGRTEAFF.

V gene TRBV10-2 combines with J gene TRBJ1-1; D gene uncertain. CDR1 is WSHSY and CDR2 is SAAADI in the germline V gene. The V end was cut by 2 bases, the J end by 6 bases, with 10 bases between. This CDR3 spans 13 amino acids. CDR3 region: CASSEIVGSEAFF. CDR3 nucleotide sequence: TGCGCCAGCAGTGAGATCGTCGGCTCTGAAGCTTTCTTT.

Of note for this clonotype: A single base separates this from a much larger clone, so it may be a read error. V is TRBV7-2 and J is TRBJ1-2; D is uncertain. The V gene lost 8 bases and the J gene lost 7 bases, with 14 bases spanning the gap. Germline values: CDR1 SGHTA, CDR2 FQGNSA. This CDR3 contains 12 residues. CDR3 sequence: CASSARSSGYTF. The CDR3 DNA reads TGTGCCAGCTCCGCCCGGAGCTCTGGCTACACCTTC.

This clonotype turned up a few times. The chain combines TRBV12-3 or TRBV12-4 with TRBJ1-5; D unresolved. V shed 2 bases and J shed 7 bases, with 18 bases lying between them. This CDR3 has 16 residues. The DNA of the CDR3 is TGTGCCAGCAGTTTAACGGCAGCCGCGTTCGGGCAGCCCCAGCATTTT. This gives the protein CASSLTAAAFGQPQHF.